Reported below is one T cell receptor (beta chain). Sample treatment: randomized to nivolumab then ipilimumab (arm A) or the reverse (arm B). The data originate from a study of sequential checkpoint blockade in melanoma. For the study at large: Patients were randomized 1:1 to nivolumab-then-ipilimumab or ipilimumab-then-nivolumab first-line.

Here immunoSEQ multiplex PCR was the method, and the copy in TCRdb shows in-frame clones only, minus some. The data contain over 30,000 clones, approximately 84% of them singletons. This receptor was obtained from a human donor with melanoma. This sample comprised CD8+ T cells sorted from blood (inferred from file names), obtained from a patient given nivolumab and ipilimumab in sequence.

This CDR3 is CASSLDREGTEAFF. The CDR3 DNA sequence: TGCGCCAGCAGCTTGGACAGGGAGGGGACTGAAGCTTTCTTT. V usage is TRBV5-1 and J usage is TRBJ1-1; D is possibly TRBD1 (6 bases). Trimming cost V 0 bases and J 5 bases, with 11 bases left between them. The CDR3 loop spans 14 amino acids. Germline assignment: CDR1 SGHRS and CDR2 YFSETQ.